Listed below are T cell receptor beta chains from one sample, sequenced in a study of T cell changes during pregnancy in multiple sclerosis. Clones were read by immunoSEQ multiplex PCR, and TCRdb kept only the in-frame ones, dropping some. Of 85,000 to 130,000 clones listed, around 92% are singletons. The sequenced sample was peripheral blood, obtained after pregnancy. The receptor set was obtained from a female donor with multiple sclerosis, enrolled in a pregnancy study. Each CDR3 is given with its conserved first and last residue. D genes are given only for firm matches. Clone size is given for some rows only: seen once, a few or many times, or a class if the clone is expanded.

d_call clone_size j_call v_call cdr3_aa cdr3_nt
- few TRBJ1-1 TRBV27 CASSLYAGTEAFF TGTGCCAGCAGTTTATATGCGGGGACTGAAGCTTTCTTT
- - TRBJ1-1 TRBV28 CASILPGGANTEAFF TGTGCCAGCATTCTCCCGGGGGGGGCGAACACTGAAGCTTTCTTT
- - TRBJ2-7 TRBV5-5 CASSLAGKVYEQYF TGTGCCAGCAGCTTAGCAGGTAAAGTGTACGAGCAGTACTTC
- - TRBJ2-7 TRBV19 CASSIPGTHEQYF TGTGCCAGTAGTATTCCAGGAACCCACGAGCAGTACTTC
TRBD1 - TRBJ1-2 TRBV19 CASLDRDNYGYTF TGTGCCAGTTTGGACAGGGACAACTATGGCTACACCTTC
TRBD1 - TRBJ2-7 TRBV15 CATSRGWTGPYEQYF TGTGCCACCAGCAGGGGTTGGACAGGACCCTACGAGCAGTACTTC
TRBD1 - TRBJ1-1 TRBV28 CASSSGQDTEAFF TGTGCCAGCAGTTCTGGACAGGACACTGAAGCTTTCTTT
- - TRBJ1-1 TRBV30 CAWTPGGRAYTEAFF TGTGCCTGGACCCCCGGGGGGCGGGCGTACACTGAAGCTTTCTTT
- - TRBJ2-7 TRBV7-9 CASSPEAGPSYEQYF TGTGCCAGCAGCCCTGAGGCGGGCCCATCCTACGAGCAGTACTTC
TRBD1 once TRBJ1-6 TRBV30 CAVGQDNSPLHF TGTGCTGTTGGACAGGATAATTCACCCCTCCACTTT
TRBD2 - TRBJ2-3 TRBV6-4 CASSFQAGGADTQYF TGTGCCAGCAGTTTCCAAGCGGGGGGGGCAGATACGCAGTATTTT
- - TRBJ1-1 TRBV18 CASSPPGGTEAFF TGTGCCAGCTCACCACCCGGGGGTACTGAAGCTTTCTTT
- - TRBJ2-3 TRBV10-3 CAITDEVRGTDTQYF TGTGCCATCACTGACGAGGTCAGGGGCACAGATACGCAGTATTTT
TRBD2 once TRBJ2-3 TRBV5-4 CASSLRGAGTSGTDTQYF TGTGCCAGCAGCTTGAGAGGGGCCGGGACTAGCGGCACAGATACGCAGTATTTT
- - TRBJ2-1 TRBV28 CASKGGGTYNEQFF TGTGCCAGCAAAGGGGGGGGAACCTACAATGAGCAGTTCTTC
TRBD1 - TRBJ1-1 TRBV2 CASSERGQGVGTEAFF TGTGCCAGCAGTGAAAGGGGACAGGGGGTTGGCACTGAAGCTTTCTTT
- - TRBJ1-5 TRBV28 CASSLRQGLEPQHF TGTGCCAGCAGTTTAAGGCAGGGCCTGGAGCCCCAGCATTTT
- - TRBJ1-2 TRBV13 CASSLGGRQGRNYGYTF TGTGCCAGCAGCTTAGGTGGTCGGCAGGGTAGGAACTATGGCTACACCTTC
TRBD1 - TRBJ2-2 TRBV29-1 CSVVSGTGVTGELFF TGCAGCGTTGTGTCTGGGACAGGGGTGACCGGGGAGCTGTTTTTT
- - TRBJ1-1 TRBV18 CASSPRGGPTEAFF TGTGCCAGCTCACCGCGCGGAGGGCCCACTGAAGCTTTCTTT
- - TRBJ2-3 TRBV4-2 CASSQELAHTDTQYF TGTGCCAGCAGCCAAGAGCTAGCCCACACAGATACGCAGTATTTT
TRBD2 - TRBJ2-2 TRBV19 CATHSAGGRTGELFF TGTGCCACCCATTCGGCGGGAGGAAGGACCGGGGAGCTGTTTTTT
TRBD1 - TRBJ1-1 TRBV28 CASGDSGTGSTEAFF TGTGCCAGCGGGGACTCCGGGACAGGGTCGACTGAAGCTTTCTTT
- - TRBJ1-5 TRBV2 CASSDTGRPQHF TGTGCCAGCAGTGATACAGGGCGGCCCCAGCATTTT
TRBD1 - TRBJ1-5 TRBV5-6 CASSADRANQPQHF TGTGCCAGCAGCGCGGACAGGGCCAATCAGCCCCAGCATTTT
- - TRBJ2-3 TRBV18 CASSPLGEQGTQYF TGTGCCAGCTCACCACTGGGGGAGCAGGGGACGCAGTATTTT
TRBD1 - TRBJ1-2 TRBV5-1 CASSLGQGVGYGYTF TGCGCCAGCAGCTTAGGACAGGGGGTAGGGTATGGCTACACCTTC
TRBD2 - TRBJ2-2 TRBV29-1 CSVVAGTGELFF TGCAGCGTTGTAGCGGGGACCGGGGAGCTGTTTTTT
TRBD1 - TRBJ1-2 TRBV18 CASSTGGQGAVNYGYTF TGTGCCAGCTCTACCGGGGGACAGGGGGCTGTAAACTATGGCTACACCTTC
TRBD2 - TRBJ2-3 TRBV2 CASRQTSGGTDTQYF TGTGCCAGCAGGCAGACTAGCGGGGGGACAGATACGCAGTATTTT
TRBD2 - TRBJ2-3 TRBV5-6 CASSLVGTSGPDTQYF TGTGCCAGCAGCTTGGTCGGGACTAGCGGCCCAGATACGCAGTATTTT
TRBD2 - TRBJ2-5 TRBV29-1 CSVESGRGGRGETQYF TGCAGCGTTGAAAGCGGCCGGGGGGGCCGGGGGGAGACCCAGTACTTC
- - TRBJ1-1 TRBV7-3 CASSLSGGPPLNTEAFF TGTGCCAGCAGCCTTTCGGGGGGCCCCCCTCTGAACACTGAAGCTTTCTTT
TRBD2 - TRBJ2-2 TRBV28 CASSSRLASLPGELFF TGTGCCAGCAGTTCAAGACTAGCATCCCTACCCGGGGAGCTGTTTTTT
- - TRBJ1-5 TRBV5-8 CASSLWNQPQHF TGTGCCAGCAGCCTATGGAATCAGCCCCAGCATTTT
TRBD2 once TRBJ2-5 TRBV5-6 CASSLSGGIETQYF TGTGCCAGCAGCTTGTCGGGGGGGATTGAGACCCAGTACTTC
- - TRBJ1-2 TRBV6-6 CASSLTDQNIYGYTF TGTGCCAGCAGTTTGACAGACCAGAATATCTATGGCTACACCTTC
- - TRBJ1-2 TRBV2 CASSEGPNRGYTF TGTGCCAGCAGTGAGGGTCCGAACAGAGGCTACACCTTC
- once TRBJ1-6 TRBV2 CASSDGGAVSPLHF TGTGCCAGCAGTGATGGGGGGGCGGTCTCTCCCCTCCACTTT
- - TRBJ2-1 TRBV7-2 CASSLQADGNEQFF TGTGCCAGCAGCTTACAGGCTGACGGCAATGAGCAGTTCTTC
- - TRBJ2-3 TRBV11-2 CASSRLGRTDTQYF TGTGCCAGCAGCCGACTAGGCCGCACAGATACGCAGTATTTT
- few TRBJ1-2 TRBV19 CASSIPEYGYTF TGTGCCAGTAGTATACCCGAGTATGGCTACACCTTC
- - TRBJ2-4 TRBV29-1 CSVEGTGVAKNIQYF TGCAGCGTTGAAGGAACCGGGGTAGCCAAAAACATTCAGTACTTC
- - TRBJ2-7 TRBV27 CASSLGPEGSYEQYF TGTGCCAGCAGTTTAGGTCCGGAGGGCTCCTACGAGCAGTACTTC
TRBD2 - TRBJ2-3 TRBV30 CAWSPGLAGGAVDTQYF TGTGCCTGGAGTCCGGGACTAGCGGGGGGAGCTGTAGATACGCAGTATTTT
TRBD1 once TRBJ2-7 TRBV11-1 CASSLQQGSSYEQYF TGTGCCAGCAGCTTACAACAGGGGAGCTCCTACGAGCAGTACTTC
TRBD1 - TRBJ2-6 TRBV6-1 CASSARQGASGANVLTF TGTGCCAGCAGTGCTCGACAGGGGGCATCTGGGGCCAACGTCCTGACTTTC
TRBD1 - TRBJ1-2 TRBV5-1 CASSADRGGYTF TGCGCCAGCAGCGCGGACAGGGGAGGCTACACCTTC
- - TRBJ1-3 TRBV10-3 CAISELPDGNTIYF TGTGCCATCAGTGAGTTACCAGATGGAAACACCATATATTTT
- - TRBJ2-5 TRBV6-1 CASSDVYPTQETQYF TGTGCCAGCAGTGACGTGTACCCTACCCAAGAGACCCAGTACTTC
- - TRBJ1-1 TRBV5-1 CASRPSPENTEAFF TGCGCCAGCAGACCATCCCCAGAGAACACTGAAGCTTTCTTT
TRBD1 - TRBJ2-5 TRBV2 CASSDSGQGLETQYF TGTGCCAGCAGTGATTCCGGACAGGGACTCGAGACCCAGTACTTC
TRBD2 - TRBJ2-3 TRBV2 CASRRTSDRTDTQYF TGTGCCAGCAGAAGGACTAGCGATCGCACAGATACGCAGTATTTT
TRBD1 - TRBJ1-2 TRBV7-9 CASSLETGGGYGYTF TGTGCCAGCAGCTTAGAGACAGGGGGCGGCTATGGCTACACCTTC
- - TRBJ1-6 TRBV19 CASSIPRSPLHF TGTGCCAGTAGTATCCCCAGGTCACCCCTCCACTTT
- few TRBJ1-2 TRBV30 CAWSFSQRNYGYTF TGTGCCTGGAGTTTCTCACAGAGAAACTATGGCTACACCTTC
TRBD2 once TRBJ2-1 TRBV18 CASSPRRLAGVEQFF TGTGCCAGCTCACCAAGAAGACTAGCGGGAGTGGAGCAGTTCTTC
- - TRBJ1-5 TRBV6-5 CASSYSREGQPQHF TGTGCCAGCAGTTACTCGAGGGAAGGTCAGCCCCAGCATTTT